The 26 T cell receptor beta chains below were found in one sample sequenced in a study of cytomegalovirus exposure and HLA in healthy donors. 60 Vbeta and 13 Jbeta primers were used in PCR. The method was immunoSEQ multiplex PCR; TCRdb's version includes in-frame clones alone and lacks a portion of them. The table records some 100,000 clones, roughly 74% of them present only once. The material sequenced was PBMCs. Receptors originate from a woman aged 70 to 79 in good health and CMV-seropositive.

The V gene is TRBV11-3, the J gene TRBJ2-1, with 10 positions matching TRBD2. The germline CDR1 and CDR2 sequences are SGHNT and YENEEA. This CDR3 contains 16 residues. Trimming removed 1 base from V and 6 bases from J; junction bases left unmatched: 6. CDR3 sequence (DNA): TGTGCCAGCAGCTTAGGGCTAGCGGGAGTCCGCAATGAGCAGTTCTTC. Translated: CASSLGLAGVRNEQFF.

The rearrangement links TRBV28 to TRBJ2-4, with a weak D call TRBD1 (6 bases). The CDR3 is made up of 13 amino acids. Germline CDR1 and CDR2: MDHEN and SYDVKM. Trimming took 6 bases from V and 4 from J, leaving 10 bases between them. CDR3 nucleotide sequence: TGTGCCAGCAGGGACGGACAGAAAAACATTCAGTACTTC. Translation gives CASRDGQKNIQYF. The full variable domain, with the rest looked up from reference TRBV28 and TRBJ2-4, is DVKVTQSSRYLVKRTGEKVFLECVQDMDHENMFWYRQDPGLGLRLIYFSYDVKMKEKGDIPEGYSVSREKKERFSLILESASTNQTSMYLCASRDGQKNIQYFGAGTRLSVL.

CDR3 protein: CASSLGGFPDTQYF. In DNA form, the CDR3 reads TGCGCCAGCAGCTTGGGGGGCTTTCCGGATACGCAGTATTTT. V and J are TRBV5-1 and TRBJ2-3; D is possibly TRBD1 (5 bases). The V end was cut by 0 bases, the J end by 6 bases, with 11 bases between. Looked up from germline, CDR1 is SGHRS and CDR2 is YFSETQ. This CDR3 has 14 residues.

CDR3 nucleotides: TGTGCCAGCAGCGTAGGGGGCGAGACCCAGTACTTC. Translated, it gives CASSVGGETQYF. This rearrangement joins TRBV9 to TRBJ2-5, with TRBD1 as a possible D gene (5 bases). With 0 bases removed from V and 5 bases from J, the gap between germline ends came to 5 bases. Germline V CDR1 and CDR2: SGDLS, YYNGEE. The CDR3 loop spans 12 amino acids.

The gene calls are TRBV7-9 and TRBJ1-2; a weak D match, TRBD1 (6 bases). This CDR3 is built from 15 residues. Germline lookup yields CDR1 SEHNR and CDR2 FQNEAQ (reference sequence). The V and J ends lost 0 bases and 5 bases respectively, with 13 bases between them. CDR3 sequence reads: CASSLASLGGYGYTF. The CDR3 DNA reads TGTGCCAGCAGCTTAGCGTCCTTAGGGGGATATGGCTACACCTTC.

The V gene is TRBV9, the J gene TRBJ1-5; TRBD1 might be the D (5 bases). The CDR3 loop spans 15 amino acids. Germline V gives CDR1 SGDLS, CDR2 YYNGEE. Trimming removed 0 bases at V and 7 bases at J, with 14 bases between. The CDR3 nucleotides read TGTGCCAGCAGCGTAGAGGCAGGGCCGAACCAGCCCCAGCATTTT. It translates to CASSVEAGPNQPQHF.

CDR3 sequence reads: CASSIRGSSGNTIYF. The CDR3 bases are TGTGCCAGTAGTATAAGAGGGAGCTCTGGAAACACCATATATTTT. The rearrangement joins TRBV19 to TRBJ1-3; no clear D. This CDR3 comprises 15 residues. With 2 bases removed from V and 0 bases from J, the gap between germline ends came to 8 bases. CDR1 is LNHDA, CDR2 SQIVND, per germline (reference sequence).

The chain has TRBV28 and TRBJ1-2, with TRBD1 matching over 10 bases. V shed 7 bases, J shed 6 bases, and the junction held 17 bases outside the gene matches. The CDR3 spans 17 residues. Germline loops: CDR1 MDHEN, CDR2 SYDVKM. CDR3 region: CASTFPPSGTGDNGYTF. The CDR3 nucleotides are TGTGCCAGCACCTTTCCCCCCTCCGGGACAGGGGACAATGGCTACACCTTC.

This clone was counted once. The chain links TRBV13 to TRBJ2-1; TRBD1 aligns across 10 bases. The CDR3 is 15 amino acids. Germline loops: CDR1 PRHDT, CDR2 FYEKMQ (reference sequence). The V gene end was trimmed by 4 bases and the J gene end by 8 bases; junction bases not matched to a gene: 8. The CDR3 DNA is TGTGCCAGCAGCTCGTGGGACAGGGGCCTCGATGAGCAGTTCTTC. It codes for CASSSWDRGLDEQFF.

The chain carries TRBV5-1 and TRBJ2-3, with TRBD1 matching over 7 bases. The V gene end was trimmed by 0 bases and the J gene end by 2 bases; junction bases not matched to a gene: 3. This CDR3 region has 15 residues. Germline loops: CDR1 SGHRS, CDR2 YFSETQ. The CDR3 sequence: CASSLVTGVTDTQYF. CDR3 DNA sequence: TGCGCCAGCAGCTTGGTCACAGGGGTCACAGATACGCAGTATTTT.

As concerns this clone: A read error may produce the germline difference seen at one junction end. The chain links TRBV7-9 to TRBJ1-2; 7 nucleotides agree with TRBD1. CDR1 SEHNR and CDR2 FQNEAQ come from the germline V gene (reference sequence). CDR3 length: 16 amino acids. The CDR3: CSSSRTGENRNYGYTF. The DNA of the CDR3 is TGTTCCAGCAGCCGGACAGGAGAAAACCGGAACTATGGCTACACCTTC.

Only a few counts were recorded for this clone. The rearrangement uses TRBV19 and TRBJ1-1; 8 bases line up with TRBD1. The length of the CDR3 is 13 residues. V dropped 8 bases and J dropped 4; count of bases not matched to a gene: 6. The germline V gene has CDR1 LNHDA and CDR2 SQIVND (reference sequence). The CDR3 loop reads CASLGQAGTEAFF. The CDR3 bases are TGTGCCAGTCTGGGACAGGCGGGCACTGAAGCTTTCTTT.

This clone has just one count. The V gene is TRBV11-2, the J gene TRBJ2-5; TRBD1 matches at 8 bases. This CDR3 is 14 amino acids long. J was trimmed by 2 bases and V by 3 bases; bases with no gene match: 2. Germline V CDR1 and CDR2: SGHAT, FQNNGV. The CDR3 sequence is CASSFGQGQETQYF. CDR3 DNA: TGTGCCAGCAGCTTCGGACAGGGTCAAGAGACCCAGTACTTC. The full variable domain, with the rest looked up from reference TRBV11-2 and TRBJ2-5, is EAGVAQSPRYKIIEKRQSVAFWCNPISGHATLYWYQQILGQGPKLLIQFQNNGVVDDSQLPKDRFSAERLKGVDSTLKIQPAKLEDSAVYLCASSFGQGQETQYFGPGTRLLVL.

The chain carries TRBV6-5 and TRBJ2-1; 9 bases are a match to TRBD1. The CDR3 loop spans 15 amino acids. V lost 6 bases, J lost 4 bases, and 7 bases stayed unmatched. The germline V gene encodes CDR1 MNHEY and CDR2 SVGAGI. CDR3 nucleotides: TGTGCCAGCAGACTTACCGGGACAGGGTACAATGAGCAGTTCTTC. Translation gives CASRLTGTGYNEQFF.

The chain carries TRBV19 and TRBJ1-5; 7 bases line up with TRBD1. V was pared by 6 bases and J by 9 bases, with 11 bases of the junction left unmatched. CDR1 LNHDA and CDR2 SQIVND come from the germline V gene (reference sequence). CDR3 length: 14 amino acids. CDR3 loop: CASSRGSVSRPQHF. The CDR3 DNA reads as TGTGCCAGTAGCAGGGGGTCGGTTTCACGGCCCCAGCATTTT.

The V and J genes are TRBV6-5 and TRBJ2-7; 9 nucleotides line up with TRBD1. Trimming cost V 5 bases and J 0 bases; bases outside gene matches: 2. Germline lookup yields CDR1 MNHEY and CDR2 SVGAGI. The CDR3 sequence is 14 residues long. DNA for the CDR3: TGTGCCAGCAGTAAGGGACAGGGCTCCTACGAGCAGTACTTC. Translating gives CASSKGQGSYEQYF.

The chain carries TRBV5-4 and TRBJ2-7; D ambiguous. The germline CDR1 and CDR2 sequences are SGHNT and YYREEE (reference sequence). The CDR3 is made up of 13 amino acids. The germline V and J ends were trimmed by 0 bases and 1 base, with 5 bases remaining between them. DNA of the CDR3: TGTGCCAGCAGCTTGGTTCAGTCCTACGAGCAGTACTTC. It yields the protein CASSLVQSYEQYF.

The chain joins TRBV6-1 to TRBJ2-7; TRBD1 agrees at 11 bases. Germline values: CDR1 MNHNS, CDR2 SASEGT. This CDR3 comprises 13 residues. The CDR3 bases are TGTGCTGGGCGGGACAGGGGGTCCCACGAGCAGTACTTC. Translation gives CAGRDRGSHEQYF.

The chain has TRBV19 and TRBJ2-1, with TRBD2 matching 9 bases. Per the germline V gene, CDR1 is LNHDA and CDR2 is SQIVND (reference sequence). Germline trimming cut 4 bases from V and 9 bases from J; bases unmatched to any gene: 10. The CDR3 is made up of 15 amino acids. The CDR3: CASSKIAGDRGEQFF. CDR3 bases: TGTGCCAGTAGTAAGATAGCGGGAGATAGAGGTGAGCAGTTCTTC.

The CDR3 reads CASSLIVTGSDTQYF. The CDR3 DNA follows: TGTGCCAGCAGCTTAATCGTTACAGGGTCAGATACGCAGTATTTT. This chain connects TRBV28 to TRBJ2-3, with D possibly matching TRBD1 (6 bases). Trimming took off 6 bases at V and 4 bases at J, with 17 bases between the two ends. Germline assignment: CDR1 MDHEN and CDR2 SYDVKM. The CDR3 has 15 residues.

This sequence joins TRBV6-5 and TRBJ1-5; D is undetermined. The CDR3 extends over 12 amino acids. Between the trimmed V and J ends, which lost 6 bases and 4 bases, there was a span of 7 bases. Germline assignment: CDR1 MNHEY and CDR2 SVGAGI. The CDR3 sequence: CASRAVNQPQHF. In DNA, the CDR3 is TGTGCCAGCAGGGCGGTAAATCAGCCCCAGCATTTT.

The CDR3 DNA is TGCGCCAGCAGTGACAGGGACAACGGAAACACCATATATTTT. This sequence encodes CASSDRDNGNTIYF. The V gene is TRBV10-1, the J gene TRBJ1-3, with D perhaps matching TRBD1 (6 bases). CDR1 and CDR2 (germline): WNHNN, SYGVQD (reference sequence). The CDR3 totals 14 residues. Trimming took 3 bases from V and 4 from J, leaving 10 bases between them.

The rearrangement links TRBV28 to TRBJ1-3; no clear D gene. The CDR3 covers 12 residues. CDR1 MDHEN and CDR2 SYDVKM come from the germline V gene. With 6 bases removed from V and 7 bases from J, the gap between germline ends came to 10 bases. CDR3 protein: CASRVSRNTIYF. In DNA form, the CDR3 reads TGTGCCAGCAGAGTGTCCCGGAACACCATATATTTT.

This clone was seen once. The genes are TRBV4-1 and TRBJ2-7, with 7 nucleotides matching TRBD1. Germline lookup yields CDR1 MGHRA and CDR2 YSYEKL. CDR3 length: 14 residues. V lost 0 bases to trimming and J lost 4 bases; unmatched junction nucleotides: 3. The CDR3, as DNA: TGCGCCAGCAGCCAAGATCCAGGGGGTTACGAGCAGTACTTC. Protein sequence: CASSQDPGGYEQYF.

The chain uses TRBV6-5 and TRBJ1-5; possibly TRBD1 for D (5 bases). The germline gives CDR1 MNHEY, CDR2 SVGAGI. CDR3 length: 15 amino acids. The V end was cut by 5 bases, the J end by 2 bases, with 13 bases between. The CDR3 DNA sequence: TGTGCCAGCAGTCGATCGGGGGGGGGCAATCAGCCCCAGCATTTT. Protein product: CASSRSGGGNQPQHF.

This sequence joins TRBV30 and TRBJ2-1, with D possibly TRBD2 on 5 matching bases. The V and J ends lost 2 bases and 4 bases respectively, with 12 bases between them. The germline V gene encodes CDR1 GTSNPN and CDR2 SVGIG (reference sequence). The CDR3 is 14 amino acids. CDR3: CAWSYVGGYNEQFF. CDR3 coding DNA: TGTGCCTGGAGTTATGTTGGCGGGTACAATGAGCAGTTCTTC.